Given below is one T cell receptor beta chain in context. What it recognizes is unknown. Only in-frame clones appear in the TCRdb table, and some are missing; sequencing was by immunoSEQ multiplex PCR. The sample has about 83,000 clones, 65% to 90% seen once. These data belong to a study of OX40 agonist ivuxolimab in advanced cancers. Turning to the study itself: At doses from 0.01 to 10 mg/kg, patients were given intravenous ivuxolimab every 2 weeks. Prior anti-PD-1, anti-PD-L1 or anti-CTLA-4 therapy was allowed; less than 45% had some. Partial responses were recorded for three patients, including one with hepatocellular carcinoma and two with cutaneous melanoma.

Study results and caveats: Expanded clones tended on average to be more numerous among CD8+ T cells than CD4+.

This receptor was taken from an adult with an advanced solid tumor such as melanoma, head and neck, liver or kidney cancer. Sequenced material: CD4+ or CD8+ T cells sorted from blood, taken in a trial of the OX40 agonist ivuxolimab.

The CDR3 protein is CASSRTSGGFRTDTQYF. The CDR3, as DNA: TGTGCCAGCAGCCGGACTAGCGGGGGTTTCCGCACAGATACGCAGTATTTT. The chain combines TRBV14 with TRBJ2-3; TRBD2 matches 13 bases. The length of the CDR3 is 17 residues. CDR1 and CDR2 (germline): SGHDN, FVKESK. V was pared by 4 bases and J by 1 base, with 5 bases of the junction left unmatched.